This T cell receptor beta chain was identified during a study of blood T cells in healthy people across ages. PCR was performed a second time for roughly 7 to 11 cycles using a sample-barcoded 5' primer and a J-beta primer mix. In TCRdb, the 5' RACE reads were re-called with MiXCR into one record per CDR3 protein. Among under 750,000 distinct CDR3 sequences listed, roughly 48% were seen once. Input material: blood. This TCR came from an elderly man in good health.

In DNA form, the CDR3 reads TGTGCCAGCAGCTCAGGGACAGGAGGGTCGGGTCACAGATACGCGTATTTT. Translating it yields CASSSGTGGSGHRYAYF. V and J are TRBV5-5 and TRBJ2-3; TRBD1 aligns across 8 bases. The trim removed 3 bases at V and 14 bases at J, leaving 23 bases unmatched. Germline V lookup: CDR1 SGHKS, CDR2 YYEKEE (reference sequence). The CDR3 is 17 residues long.